The 28 T cell receptor beta chains below were found in one sample sequenced in a study of cytomegalovirus exposure and HLA in healthy donors. The study ran its PCR with 60 Vbeta and 13 Jbeta primers. Some clones are missing from TCRdb's copy, which holds only in-frame ones; the method was immunoSEQ multiplex PCR. The sample shows 100,000 to 120,000 clones, roughly 79% of them seen only once. The sequencing input was PBMCs. These receptors were obtained from a male donor in good health and CMV-seronegative.

The chain carries TRBV6-6 and TRBJ1-5, with D maybe TRBD1 (6 bases). CDR1 and CDR2 (germline): MNHNY, SVGAGI (reference sequence). The CDR3 consists of 13 residues. The ends were cut back, 6 bases at V and 4 bases at J, with 10 bases in the middle. This CDR3 is CASRTGGNQPQHF. The CDR3 region has the DNA TGTGCCAGCAGGACAGGCGGGAATCAGCCCCAGCATTTT.

In its sample, this clone was seen a few times. The rearrangement links TRBV11-3 to TRBJ2-2; the D gene is possibly TRBD1 (6 bases). Trimming left V 5 bases short and J 3 bases short, with 19 bases between. There are 17 residues in the CDR3. Germline CDR1 and CDR2: SGHNT and YENEEA. This CDR3 reads CASSPGGWGRDTGELFF. The CDR3 DNA sequence: TGTGCCAGCAGCCCGGGCGGGTGGGGGCGCGACACCGGGGAGCTGTTTTTT.

This clone appeared once. The chain links TRBV30 to TRBJ1-5, with D perhaps TRBD1 (5 bases). The CDR3 loop spans 14 amino acids. The germline gives CDR1 GTSNPN, CDR2 SVGIG (reference sequence). The ends were cut back, 4 bases at V and 3 bases at J, with 13 bases in the middle. The CDR3 here is CAWTLGGTNQPQHF. CDR3 coding DNA: TGTGCCTGGACGTTGGGAGGGACCAATCAGCCCCAGCATTTT.

This clone has more than one count but fewer than ten. The V and J genes are TRBV27 and TRBJ1-1; no clear D gene. In germline, CDR1 is MNHEY, CDR2 SMNVEV (reference sequence). The CDR3 is 14 residues long. V was shortened by 3 bases and J by 5 bases, with 13 bases between the two germline ends. CDR3 bases: TGTGCCAGCAGTTTGGCGGTGTTTGGGACTGAAGCTTTCTTT. Translation gives CASSLAVFGTEAFF.

This chain links TRBV9 with TRBJ2-2, with 9 bases fitting TRBD1. The CDR3 sequence is 14 residues long. CDR1 is SGDLS and CDR2 is YYNGEE in the germline V gene. After removal of 7 bases from V and 5 bases from J, the junction contained 6 bases not matched to a gene. CDR3 amino acids: CASRRQGETGELFF. The DNA for the CDR3 is TGTGCCAGCCGACGACAGGGGGAGACCGGGGAGCTGTTTTTT.

Remarks on this clone: The junction does not match germline at one end; this may be a read error. This chain joins TRBV7-9 and TRBJ2-1, with D possibly being TRBD1 (5 bases). Germline CDR1 SEHNR, CDR2 FQNEAQ (reference sequence). The CDR3 extends over 15 amino acids. In nucleotides, the CDR3 is TGTTCCAGCAGCCAACCCGGACATACCTACAATGAGCAGTTCTTC. Protein: CSSSQPGHTYNEQFF.

This clone was seen more than once but under ten times. The V gene is TRBV2, the J gene TRBJ1-1; 10 nucleotides align to TRBD1. The CDR3 contains 18 residues. Germline CDR1 reads SNHLY; CDR2 reads FYNNEI. J was trimmed by 1 base and V by 6 bases; bases with no gene match: 14. This CDR3 reads CASSATGQGKGWNTEAFF. The CDR3 coding sequence is TGTGCCAGCAGCGCGACGGGACAGGGGAAGGGTTGGAACACTGAAGCTTTCTTT.

Judged by abundance, this clone is medium-sized. This rearrangement joins TRBV9 to TRBJ1-2; 7 bases map to TRBD1. The CDR3 is 15 amino acids. Germline CDR1 is SGDLS and CDR2 is YYNGEE. J gave up 0 bases and V 3 bases, and 5 bases lay outside the gene matches. CDR3 coding DNA: TGTGCCAGCAGCGCACAGGGGCTAGCTAACTATGGCTACACCTTC. Translating it yields CASSAQGLANYGYTF. The entire variable domain, with the rest obtained from reference TRBV9 and TRBJ1-2, is as follows: DSGVTQTPKHLITATGQRVTLRCSPRSGDLSVYWYQQSLDQGLQFLIQYYNGEERAKGNILERFSAQQFPDLHSELNLSSLELGDSALYFCASSAQGLANYGYTFGSGTRLTVV.

The rearrangement uses TRBV30 and TRBJ1-2, with a tentative D call TRBD1 (5 bases). Germline-derived CDR1 and CDR2 are GTSNPN and SVGIG (reference sequence). The CDR3 is 11 amino acids. With 5 bases removed from V and 12 bases from J, the gap between germline ends came to 16 bases. CDR3 in amino acids: CAWARAGRHTF. The CDR3 bases are TGTGCCTGGGCGAGGGCGGGGCGTCACACCTTC.

This clone occurred once. The V call is TRBV11-2, the J call TRBJ2-7; D not certain. The CDR3 runs to 11 residues. Trimming removed 7 bases at V and 3 bases at J, with 7 bases between. Germline V gene lookup returns CDR1 SGHAT and CDR2 FQNNGV. In nucleotides, the CDR3 is TGTGCCAGCACTCTCTACTACGAGCAGTACTTC. It yields the protein CASTLYYEQYF.

The genes are TRBV19 and TRBJ2-3, with TRBD2 identical over 12 bases. Germline trimming cut 6 bases from V and 3 bases from J; bases unmatched to any gene: 4. CDR1 is LNHDA and CDR2 is SQIVND in the germline V gene (reference sequence). This CDR3 is built from 15 residues. The CDR3 here is CASRRTSGKTDTQYF. The DNA for the CDR3 is TGTGCCAGTAGACGGACTAGCGGGAAGACAGATACGCAGTATTTT.

There are a few counts of this clone. The CDR3 nucleotides read TGTGCCAGCAGTTTCGGCGGCGGGAGGGCCAACGAGCAGTACTTC. This translates into CASSFGGGRANEQYF. This chain uses TRBV27 with TRBJ2-7, with 9 bases identical to TRBD2. V lost 3 bases to trimming and J lost 5 bases; unmatched junction nucleotides: 8. The CDR3 covers 15 residues. From germline, CDR1 is MNHEY and CDR2 SMNVEV (reference sequence).

This chain uses TRBV7-9 with TRBJ1-1; 8 bases match TRBD1. J gave up 5 bases and V 1 base, and 6 bases lay outside the gene matches. The CDR3 sequence is 15 residues long. The V gene's germline CDR1 is SEHNR and CDR2 FQNEAQ (reference sequence). DNA of the CDR3: TGTGCCAGCAGCTTAGTCCAGGGGGCGAGGACTGAAGCTTTCTTT. Its translation: CASSLVQGARTEAFF.

The chain joins TRBV5-1 to TRBJ2-3; tentative D call: TRBD1 (5 bases). The germline V and J ends were trimmed by 6 bases and 6 bases, with 11 bases remaining between them. This CDR3 spans 12 amino acids. Germline lookup yields CDR1 SGHRS and CDR2 YFSETQ. This CDR3 reads CASNSGIDTQYF. As DNA, the CDR3 is TGCGCCAGCAATTCAGGGATCGATACGCAGTATTTT.

The chain has TRBV27 and TRBJ1-2; 7 bases fit TRBD1. J lost 4 bases, V lost 5 bases, and 10 bases had no gene match. CDR3 length: 15 amino acids. From germline, CDR1 is MNHEY and CDR2 SMNVEV (reference sequence). CDR3 in amino acids: CASSPQTGIGYGYTF. The CDR3 region has the DNA TGTGCCAGCAGTCCCCAGACAGGGATCGGCTATGGCTACACCTTC.

V usage is TRBV6-1 and J usage is TRBJ1-6; 11 bases are a match to TRBD1. The CDR3 spans 15 residues. Germline loops: CDR1 MNHNS, CDR2 SASEGT. The V gene end was trimmed by 5 bases and the J gene end by 12 bases; junction bases not matched to a gene: 9. DNA for the CDR3: TGTGCCAGCAGTTCTCCGGACAGGGGGCTTTTACCCCTCCACTTT. It yields the protein CASSSPDRGLLPLHF.

The chain combines TRBV30 with TRBJ2-7; 8 positions agree with TRBD2. Per the germline V gene, CDR1 is GTSNPN and CDR2 is SVGIG (reference sequence). The CDR3 is 13 residues long. Trimming cost V 2 bases and J 3 bases; bases outside gene matches: 3. The DNA for the CDR3 is TGTGCCTGGAGTACGGGGACTAGCTACGAGCAGTACTTC. Translating it yields CAWSTGTSYEQYF.

This clone came up once. V gene TRBV5-1 combines with J gene TRBJ2-7, with D unclear. Germline CDR1 and CDR2: SGHRS and YFSETQ. V was trimmed by 0 bases and J by 3 bases, leaving 16 bases between them. The CDR3 totals 16 residues. CDR3 loop: CASSLEASHPFYEQYF. In DNA, the CDR3 is TGCGCCAGCAGCTTGGAGGCTAGTCACCCTTTCTACGAGCAGTACTTC.

V is TRBV9 and J is TRBJ2-1; 11 bases align to TRBD2. With 4 bases clipped from V and 7 bases from J, the junction kept 10 bases outside the gene matches. The CDR3 spans 16 residues. Germline V CDR1 and CDR2: SGDLS, YYNGEE. CDR3 DNA: TGTGCCAGCAGCCCACTAGCGGGAGTGGCGCCAAATGAGCAGTTCTTC. Translating gives CASSPLAGVAPNEQFF.

DNA for the CDR3: TGTGCCAGCAGAGTCGGGGGAGGGACCGGGGAGCTGTTTTTT. It codes for CASRVGGGTGELFF. The chain has TRBV7-3 and TRBJ2-2, with 7 bases lining up with TRBD2. Germline CDR1 reads SGHTA; CDR2 reads FQGTGA. Trimming took 6 bases from V and 5 from J; bases not matched to a gene: 6. This CDR3 contains 14 residues. The full variable domain, rest sourced from reference TRBV7-3 and TRBJ2-2, is GAGVSQTPSNKVTEKGKYVELRCDPISGHTALYWYRQSLGQGPEFLIYFQGTGAADDSGLPNDRFFAVRPEGSVSTLKIQRTERGDSAVYLCASRVGGGTGELFFGEGSRLTVL.

The chain's CDR3 is CASSRQAPSGNTIYF. CDR3 nucleotides: TGTGCCAGCAGCCGACAGGCACCCTCTGGAAACACCATATATTTT. This chain connects TRBV7-9 to TRBJ1-3, with D maybe TRBD1 (6 bases). In germline, CDR1 is SEHNR, CDR2 FQNEAQ (reference sequence). V lost 5 bases, J lost 0 bases, and 11 bases lay in between. CDR3 length: 15 residues.

The chain recombines TRBV27 with TRBJ2-3; a weak D match, TRBD1 (5 bases). The V end was cut by 10 bases, the J end by 1 base, with 18 bases between. Germline V lookup: CDR1 MNHEY, CDR2 SMNVEV (reference sequence). This CDR3 has 15 amino acids. The DNA of the CDR3 is TGTGCCACCAAACTCGACAGTGAGGGCACAGATACGCAGTATTTT. As protein: CATKLDSEGTDTQYF.

CDR3 in DNA: TGTGCCAGCAGTTTAGAGGCAAGGGGGCGGGAGCAGTACTTC. Its translation is CASSLEARGREQYF. The V gene is TRBV27, the J gene TRBJ2-7; 7 nucleotides align to TRBD1. The V segment lost 2 bases and the J segment 7 bases; nucleotides outside the gene matches: 8. The CDR3 totals 14 residues. The germline V gene has CDR1 MNHEY and CDR2 SMNVEV (reference sequence).

The rearrangement links TRBV11-2 to TRBJ2-7; 10 bases map to TRBD2. Losses at the gene ends were 2 bases for V and 5 bases for J; bases not matched to a gene: 6. The CDR3 length is 15 residues. Per the germline V gene, CDR1 is SGHAT and CDR2 is FQNNGV. DNA for the CDR3: TGTGCCAGCAGCTTAACTAGCGGGAATCAGAACGAGCAGTACTTC. Amino acid sequence: CASSLTSGNQNEQYF.

This chain joins TRBV30 and TRBJ1-2; 7 positions match TRBD1. V shed 0 bases and J 6 bases; nucleotides not matched to a gene: 7. Germline CDR1 GTSNPN, CDR2 SVGIG (reference sequence). The CDR3 consists of 14 residues. The CDR3 nucleotides are TGTGCCTGGAGTGTACAACAGGGGTTCCATGGCTACACCTTC. This gives the protein CAWSVQQGFHGYTF. The complete variable domain, with remaining parts taken from reference TRBV30 and TRBJ1-2, reads SQTIHQWPATLVQPVGSPLSLECTVEGTSNPNLYWYRQAAGRGLQLLFYSVGIGQISSEVPQNLSASRPQDRQFILSSKKLLLSDSGFYLCAWSVQQGFHGYTFGSGTRLTVV.

This chain links TRBV10-3 with TRBJ2-2; D possibly corresponds to TRBD1 (6 bases). The germline CDR1 and CDR2 sequences are ENHRY and SYGVKD. V lost 3 bases, J lost 4 bases, and 15 bases lay in between. This CDR3 contains 16 residues. The CDR3 region has the DNA TGTGCCATCAGTGATAGGGACATGTACGCCACCGGGGAGCTGTTTTTT. As protein: CAISDRDMYATGELFF.

The rearrangement joins TRBV19 to TRBJ2-7, with D perhaps TRBD2 (6 bases). Germline-derived CDR1 and CDR2 are LNHDA and SQIVND (reference sequence). This CDR3 is 17 amino acids long. V lost 6 bases and J lost 3, with 24 bases in between. The CDR3 bases are TGTGCCAGTAGCCGCTCACCGGACACCGGGAGCAGCTACGAGCAGTACTTC. The encoded protein is CASSRSPDTGSSYEQYF.

This clone was found once. The CDR3 sequence: CASSPRGGPETQYF. CDR3 nucleotide sequence: TGTGCCAGCTCACCACGAGGAGGGCCGGAGACCCAGTACTTC. J is TRBJ2-5 and V is TRBV18; a possible D gene is TRBD2 (6 bases). Germline assignment: CDR1 KGHSH and CDR2 LQKENI. The V end was cut by 1 base, the J end by 5 bases, with 11 bases between. The CDR3 length is 14 residues.